This passage covers 2 T cell receptor beta chains from one sample sequenced in a study of T cell responses to AZD1222 COVID-19 vaccine. The assay was immunoSEQ multiplex PCR, and TCRdb's table has in-frame clones only and misses some. The sample comprises roughly 150,000 clones, about 87% of which are singletons, and over 8% rests with the top ten. The source material was peripheral blood, sampled 28 days after the second AZD1222 dose. The receptors were gathered from an adult who received the AZD1222 COVID-19 vaccine.

The V call is TRBV5-4, the J call TRBJ2-7, with 10 bases identical to TRBD2. The V gene's germline CDR1 is SGHNT and CDR2 YYREEE (reference sequence). V was pared by 4 bases and J by 7 bases, with 14 bases of the junction left unmatched. This CDR3 contains 16 residues. CDR3 protein: CASSLGGLAGVGEQYF. CDR3 nucleotide sequence: TGTGCCAGCAGCCTTGGGGGGCTAGCGGGAGTGGGGGAGCAGTACTTC.

The V gene is TRBV5-6, the J gene TRBJ2-7; 14 nucleotides agree with TRBD2. Germline V gene data show CDR1 as SGHDT and CDR2 as YYEEEE. The CDR3 has 16 amino acids. Trimming cost V 5 bases and J 5 bases; bases outside gene matches: 9. CDR3 loop: CASRGGTSGSGNEQYF. The CDR3 DNA sequence: TGTGCCAGCAGGGGTGGGACTAGCGGGAGTGGGAACGAGCAGTACTTC. Filled out from reference TRBV5-6 and TRBJ2-7, the complete variable domain reads DAGVTQSPTHLIKTRGQQVTLRCSPKSGHDTVSWYQQALGQGPQFIFQYYEEEERQRGNFPDRFSGHQFPNYSSELNVNALLLGDSALYLCASRGGTSGSGNEQYFGPGTRLTVT.